These 21 T cell receptor beta chains were all obtained from the same sample, sequenced in a study of blood T cell repertoires in COVID-19. The table came from immunoSEQ multiplex PCR; TCRdb's copy has only in-frame clones and leaves some out. In the table there are more than 95,000 clones, roughly 84% of which are singletons. Material: peripheral blood. These receptors originate from a man aged 60 to 75 with acute or convalescent COVID-19.

There are a few counts of this clone. The rearrangement uses TRBV25-1 and TRBJ1-3; the D is unclear. The CDR3 is 17 residues long. Deletions cut 3 bases from V and 0 bases from J, with 15 bases between. CDR1 and CDR2 from the germline V gene are MGHDK and SYGVNS. The CDR3 spells CASSDPSGRSSGNTIYF. CDR3 nucleotides: TGTGCCAGCAGTGACCCCTCGGGTCGCAGCTCTGGAAACACCATATATTTT.

The chain is built from TRBV6-1 and TRBJ2-2, with D maybe TRBD1 (5 bases). The V end lost 2 bases, the J end lost 7 bases, and 20 bases lay between the germline ends. The CDR3 has 17 amino acids. Germline CDR1 reads MNHNS; CDR2 reads SASEGT. The CDR3 protein is CASSEKIKSQGGGELFF. The CDR3 DNA reads as TGTGCCAGCAGTGAAAAGATAAAAAGTCAGGGTGGCGGGGAGCTGTTTTTT.

The V and J genes are TRBV11-2 and TRBJ2-4; tentative D call: TRBD1 (6 bases). This CDR3 region has 15 residues. CDR1 and CDR2 from the germline V gene are SGHAT and FQNNGV. V lost 0 bases, J lost 9 bases, and 15 bases lay in between. The CDR3 DNA sequence: TGTGCCAGCAGCTTAGACGGGACCAGGGGCGGCATTCAGTACTTC. Protein sequence: CASSLDGTRGGIQYF.

In this sample, this clone turned up once. The chain links TRBV19 to TRBJ2-3; no firm D call. Germline loops: CDR1 LNHDA, CDR2 SQIVND (reference sequence). The ends were cut back, 0 bases at V and 8 bases at J, with 9 bases in the middle. The CDR3 has 13 amino acids. In DNA form, the CDR3 reads TGTGCCAGTAGTATAGATCGACTCGGTACGCAGTATTTT. As protein: CASSIDRLGTQYF.

This clone was picked up one time. The chain links TRBV18 to TRBJ1-1, with TRBD1 matching over 8 bases. Trimming removed 2 bases from V and 3 bases from J; junction bases left unmatched: 8. CDR1 and CDR2 (germline): KGHSH, LQKENI. This CDR3 has 16 residues. For the CDR3, the DNA is TGTGCCAGCTCACCAAATCAAGGACAGGGTGACACTGAAGCTTTCTTT. This codes for CASSPNQGQGDTEAFF. The variable domain in full, completed from reference TRBV18 and TRBJ1-1, reads NAGVMQNPRHLVRRRGQEARLRCSPMKGHSHVYWYRQLPEEGLKFMVYLQKENIIDESGMPKERFSAEFPKEGPSILRIQQVVRGDSAAYFCASSPNQGQGDTEAFFGQGTRLTVV.

The CDR3 loop reads CASSLVWAVEAFF. The CDR3 DNA reads TGTGCCAGCAGTTTAGTCTGGGCAGTTGAAGCTTTCTTT. The chain recombines TRBV12-3 or TRBV12-4 with TRBJ1-1; no reliable D call. The V end lost 1 base, the J end lost 7 bases, and 10 bases lay between the germline ends. The CDR3 has 13 amino acids.

The rearrangement links TRBV7-2 to TRBJ1-1; D is uncertain. This CDR3 is 13 amino acids long. V lost 5 bases to trimming and J lost 1 base, with 8 bases between them. Germline V lookup: CDR1 SGHTA, CDR2 FQGNSA. CDR3 DNA sequence: TGTGCCAGCAGCACACACCCGAACACTGAAGCTTTCTTT. Its translation is CASSTHPNTEAFF.

The chain uses TRBV29-1 and TRBJ1-1; D gene unclear. The V gene's germline CDR1 is SQVTM and CDR2 ANQGSEA. The CDR3 is made up of 12 amino acids. Trimming took off 3 bases at V and 4 bases at J, with 9 bases between the two ends. The CDR3 nucleotides are TGCAGCGTTGAGGAGGAGGGCACTGAAGCTTTCTTT. Translating gives CSVEEEGTEAFF.

The rearrangement uses TRBV20-1 and TRBJ2-5, with 7 bases lining up with TRBD2. CDR3 length equals 14 residues. CDR1 is DFQATT and CDR2 is SNEGSKA in the germline V gene (reference sequence). V was clipped by 3 bases and J by 5 bases; unmatched bases: 9. The CDR3 DNA reads TGCAGTGCTAGTAAAGGCCGCGGGGGTGAGACCCAGTACTTC. Its translation is CSASKGRGGETQYF.

The V gene is TRBV6-4, the J gene TRBJ2-7; TRBD1 agrees at 8 bases. This CDR3 region has 15 residues. The junction had 7 bases not matched to a gene; V was cut back by 0 bases and J by 6 bases. The germline gives CDR1 MRHNA, CDR2 SNTAGT. CDR3 residues: CASSDSVDRAGEQYV. As DNA, the CDR3 is TGTGCCAGCAGTGACTCGGTGGACAGGGCGGGCGAGCAGTACGTC.

The chain recombines TRBV21-1 with TRBJ1-1; TRBD1 is the table's D call, not checked against the DNA. TRBV21-1 is recorded as a pseudogene. There are 16 residues in the CDR3. CDR3 loop: CASNQGARPVNTEAFF. CDR3 coding DNA: TGTGCCAGCAACCAGGGGGCCAGACCAGTGAACACTGAAGCTTTCTTT.

With respect to this clone: The sample has other DNA sequences that encode this CDR3 too. For the CDR3, the DNA is TGTGCCAGCCGACAGGGTGGCAATGAGCAGTTCTTC. It is translated as CASRQGGNEQFF. This chain uses TRBV19 with TRBJ2-1; 7 nucleotides match TRBD1. J gave up 6 bases and V 9 bases, and 5 bases lay outside the gene matches. Germline CDR1 and CDR2: LNHDA and SQIVND (reference sequence). The CDR3 runs 12 residues.

This chain connects TRBV5-8 to TRBJ2-7; D is perhaps TRBD1 (6 bases). The germline CDR1 and CDR2 sequences are SGHTS and YDEGEE. Trimming stripped 4 bases from V and 3 bases from J, with 17 bases between. The CDR3 spans 15 residues. The CDR3 DNA sequence: TGTGCCAGCAGCCACCGACTGACAGGACACTACGAGCAGTACTTC. Its protein product is CASSHRLTGHYEQYF. Supplemented by reference TRBV5-8 and TRBJ2-7, the full variable domain reads EAGVTQSPTHLIKTRGQQATLRCSPISGHTSVYWYQQALGLGLQFLLWYDEGEERNRGNFPPRFSGRQFPNYSSELNVNALELEDSALYLCASSHRLTGHYEQYFGPGTRLTVT.

This clone has more than one count but fewer than ten. The rearrangement joins TRBV9 to TRBJ2-7; 7 bases line up with TRBD1. The CDR3 consists of 13 residues. The V segment lost 0 bases and the J segment 4 bases; nucleotides outside the gene matches: 1. Germline CDR1 SGDLS, CDR2 YYNGEE. The CDR3 sequence is CASSVAQGYEQYF. Here the CDR3 DNA reads TGTGCCAGCAGCGTAGCACAGGGGTACGAGCAGTACTTC.

In its sample, this clone was seen a few times. V and J are TRBV11-3 and TRBJ2-7, with 9 bases matching TRBD1. This CDR3 contains 15 residues. Germline V lookup: CDR1 SGHNT, CDR2 YENEEA. V lost 5 bases and J lost 1; bases outside the gene matches: 6. CDR3 coding DNA: TGTGCCAGCAGCCCCGGGACAGGGATTTCCTACGAGCAGTACGTC. It is translated as CASSPGTGISYEQYV.

The chain combines TRBV7-9 with TRBJ2-6; D perhaps matches TRBD1 (5 bases). CDR1 is SEHNR and CDR2 is FQNEAQ in the germline V gene (reference sequence). This CDR3 has 18 amino acids. The germline V and J ends were trimmed by 0 bases and 2 bases, with 14 bases remaining between them. This CDR3 is CASSLAWGSLPGANVLTF. As DNA, the CDR3 is TGTGCCAGCAGCTTAGCTTGGGGCAGCTTGCCTGGGGCCAACGTCCTGACTTTC.

The rearrangement uses TRBV28 and TRBJ2-7; D perhaps matches TRBD1 (6 bases). Trimming left V 6 bases short and J 2 bases short, with 17 bases between. The CDR3 covers 15 residues. The V gene's germline CDR1 is MDHEN and CDR2 SYDVKM. This chain's CDR3 is CASSSTGIWTYEQYF. CDR3 bases: TGTGCCAGCAGCTCTACAGGGATCTGGACCTACGAGCAGTACTTC.

The chain links TRBV10-2 to TRBJ1-2, with D unresolved. The CDR3 sequence is 18 residues long. Germline-derived CDR1 and CDR2 are WSHSY and SAAADI. The V end lost 1 base, the J end lost 4 bases, and 22 bases lay between the germline ends. The CDR3: CASSEYGLEGSRPYGYTF. CDR3 sequence (DNA): TGCGCCAGCAGTGAGTACGGGCTAGAGGGAAGCCGACCCTATGGCTACACCTTC.

This chain joins TRBV6-5 and TRBJ1-1, with a possible D match to TRBD1 (5 bases). This CDR3 region has 12 residues. Trimming shortened V by 5 bases and J by 3 bases, and 7 bases separated the two germline ends. Per germline, CDR1 MNHEY and CDR2 SVGAGI. The CDR3, as DNA: TGTGCCAGCAGTCAGGGTTACACTGAAGCTTTCTTT. It is translated as CASSQGYTEAFF.

The rearrangement links TRBV18 to TRBJ1-2, with D maybe TRBD1 (6 bases). The CDR3 length is 16 residues. Trimming left V 3 bases short and J 10 bases short, with 24 bases between. The germline V gene encodes CDR1 KGHSH and CDR2 LQKENI. In nucleotides, the CDR3 is TGTGCCAGCTCACCGTATAACAGGGCCCAGGCGTGGTCCTACACCTTC. Protein product: CASSPYNRAQAWSYTF. The full variable domain, rest sourced from reference TRBV18 and TRBJ1-2, is NAGVMQNPRHLVRRRGQEARLRCSPMKGHSHVYWYRQLPEEGLKFMVYLQKENIIDESGMPKERFSAEFPKEGPSILRIQQVVRGDSAAYFCASSPYNRAQAWSYTFGSGTRLTVV.

The chain has TRBV19 and TRBJ1-1; D perhaps matches TRBD1 (5 bases). Trimming removed 7 bases from V and 0 bases from J, with 15 bases in between. CDR3 length: 15 residues. Germline CDR1 LNHDA, CDR2 SQIVND (reference sequence). CDR3 nucleotide sequence: TGTGCCAGTACACAGGTGGGCATGATGAACACTGAAGCTTTCTTT. Translated: CASTQVGMMNTEAFF.